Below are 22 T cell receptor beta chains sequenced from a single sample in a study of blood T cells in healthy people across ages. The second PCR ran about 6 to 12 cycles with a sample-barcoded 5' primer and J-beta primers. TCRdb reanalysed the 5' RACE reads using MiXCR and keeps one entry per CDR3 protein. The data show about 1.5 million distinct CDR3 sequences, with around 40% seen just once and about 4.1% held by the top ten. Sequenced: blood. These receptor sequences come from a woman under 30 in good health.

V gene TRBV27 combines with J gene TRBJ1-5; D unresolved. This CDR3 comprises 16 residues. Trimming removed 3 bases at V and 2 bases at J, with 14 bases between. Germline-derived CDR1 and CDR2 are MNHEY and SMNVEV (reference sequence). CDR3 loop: CASSFQAPGGNQPQHF. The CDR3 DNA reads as TGTGCCAGCAGTTTTCAGGCCCCCGGCGGCAATCAGCCCCAGCATTTT.

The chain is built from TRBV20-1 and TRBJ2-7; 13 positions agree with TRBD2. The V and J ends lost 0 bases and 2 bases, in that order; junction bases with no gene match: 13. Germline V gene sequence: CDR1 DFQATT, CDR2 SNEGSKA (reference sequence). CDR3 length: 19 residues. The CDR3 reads CSAREEGLAGARFPYEQYF. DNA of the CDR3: TGCAGTGCTAGAGAGGAAGGACTAGCGGGAGCCCGGTTTCCCTACGAGCAGTACTTC.

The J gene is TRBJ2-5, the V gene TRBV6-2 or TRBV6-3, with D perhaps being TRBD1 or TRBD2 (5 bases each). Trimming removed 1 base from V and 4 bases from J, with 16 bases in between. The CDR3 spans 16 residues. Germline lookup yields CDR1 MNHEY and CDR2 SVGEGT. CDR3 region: CASSYYPQGRGETQYF. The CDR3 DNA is TGTGCCAGCAGTTACTACCCCCAGGGCCGGGGAGAGACCCAGTACTTC.

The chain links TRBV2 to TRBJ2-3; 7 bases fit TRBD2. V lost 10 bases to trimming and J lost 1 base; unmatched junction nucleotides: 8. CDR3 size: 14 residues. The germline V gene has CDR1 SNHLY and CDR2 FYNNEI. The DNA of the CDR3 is TGTGCCAACGCTATGGGGGGGGGCACAGATACGCAGTATTTT. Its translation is CANAMGGGTDTQYF.

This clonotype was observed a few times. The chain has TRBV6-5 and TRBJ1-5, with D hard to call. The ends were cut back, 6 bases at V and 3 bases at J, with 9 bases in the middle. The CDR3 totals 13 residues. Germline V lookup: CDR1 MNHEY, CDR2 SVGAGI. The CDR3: CASRGAPNQPQHF. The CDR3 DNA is TGTGCCAGCAGGGGAGCCCCCAATCAGCCCCAGCATTTT.

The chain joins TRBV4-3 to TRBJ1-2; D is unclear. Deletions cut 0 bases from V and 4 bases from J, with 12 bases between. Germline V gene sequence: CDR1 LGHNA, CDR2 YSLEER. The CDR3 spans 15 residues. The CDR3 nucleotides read TGCGCCAGCAGCCAAGATAAGGCAACCGGCTATGGCTACACCTTC. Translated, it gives CASSQDKATGYGYTF.

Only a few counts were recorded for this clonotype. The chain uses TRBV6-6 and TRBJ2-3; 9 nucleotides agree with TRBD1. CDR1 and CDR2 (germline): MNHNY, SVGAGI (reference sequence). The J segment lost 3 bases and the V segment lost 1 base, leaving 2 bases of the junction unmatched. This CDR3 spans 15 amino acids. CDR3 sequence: CASSYWDRETDTQYF. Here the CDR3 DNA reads TGTGCCAGCAGTTACTGGGACAGGGAGACAGATACGCAGTATTTT.

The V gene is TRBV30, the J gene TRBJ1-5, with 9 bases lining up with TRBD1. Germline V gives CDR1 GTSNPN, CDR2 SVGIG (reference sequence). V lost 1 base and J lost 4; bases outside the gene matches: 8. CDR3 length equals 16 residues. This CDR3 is CAWSALGQGYNQPQHF. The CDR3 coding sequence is TGTGCCTGGAGTGCCCTCGGACAGGGGTATAATCAGCCCCAGCATTTT.

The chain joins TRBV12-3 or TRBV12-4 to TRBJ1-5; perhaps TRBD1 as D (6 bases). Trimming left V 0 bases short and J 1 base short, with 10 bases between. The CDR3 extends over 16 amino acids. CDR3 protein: CASSLAPRGSNQPQHF. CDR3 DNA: TGTGCCAGCAGTTTAGCGCCCAGGGGAAGCAATCAGCCCCAGCATTTT.

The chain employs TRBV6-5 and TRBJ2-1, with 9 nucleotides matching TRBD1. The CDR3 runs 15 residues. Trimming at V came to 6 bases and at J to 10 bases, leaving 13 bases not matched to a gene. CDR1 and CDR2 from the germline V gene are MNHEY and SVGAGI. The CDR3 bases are TGTGCCAGCAGGAAGAGGGGACAGGGTATATCCGAGCAGTTCTTC. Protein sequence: CASRKRGQGISEQFF.

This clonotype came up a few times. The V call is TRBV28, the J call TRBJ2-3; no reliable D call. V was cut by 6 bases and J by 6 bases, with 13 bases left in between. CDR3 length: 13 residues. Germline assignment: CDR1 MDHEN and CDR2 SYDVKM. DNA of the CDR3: TGTGCCAGCAGCCTATTCCGGCTCGATACGCAGTATTTT. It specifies CASSLFRLDTQYF. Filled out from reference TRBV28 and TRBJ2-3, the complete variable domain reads DVKVTQSSRYLVKRTGEKVFLECVQDMDHENMFWYRQDPGLGLRLIYFSYDVKMKEKGDIPEGYSVSREKKERFSLILESASTNQTSMYLCASSLFRLDTQYFGPGTRLTVL.

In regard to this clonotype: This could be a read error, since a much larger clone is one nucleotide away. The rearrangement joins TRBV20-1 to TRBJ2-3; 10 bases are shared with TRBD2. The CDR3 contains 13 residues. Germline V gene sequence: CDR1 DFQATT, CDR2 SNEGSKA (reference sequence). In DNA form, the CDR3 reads TGCAGTGCCAGGACTAGCGGCACAGATATGCAGTATTTT. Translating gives CSARTSGTDMQYF.

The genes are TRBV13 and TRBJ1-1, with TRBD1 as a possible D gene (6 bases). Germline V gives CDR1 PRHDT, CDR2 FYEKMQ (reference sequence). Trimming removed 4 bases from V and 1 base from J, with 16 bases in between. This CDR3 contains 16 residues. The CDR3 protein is CASSWGLTFGNTEAFF. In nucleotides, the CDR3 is TGTGCCAGCAGCTGGGGGCTGACCTTCGGGAACACTGAAGCTTTCTTT.

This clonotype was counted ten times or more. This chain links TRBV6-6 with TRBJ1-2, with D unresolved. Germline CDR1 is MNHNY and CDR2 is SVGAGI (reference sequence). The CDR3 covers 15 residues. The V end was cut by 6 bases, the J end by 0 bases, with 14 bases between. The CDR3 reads CASSSGDTANYGYTF. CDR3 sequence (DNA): TGTGCCAGCAGCAGCGGAGATACTGCTAACTATGGCTACACCTTC.

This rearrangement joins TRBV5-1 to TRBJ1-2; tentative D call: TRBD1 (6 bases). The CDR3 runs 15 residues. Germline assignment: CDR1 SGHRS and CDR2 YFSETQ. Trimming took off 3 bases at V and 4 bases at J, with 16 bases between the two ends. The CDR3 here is CASSSRGLPSYGYTF. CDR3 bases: TGCGCCAGCAGCTCCAGGGGACTCCCTAGCTATGGCTACACCTTC.

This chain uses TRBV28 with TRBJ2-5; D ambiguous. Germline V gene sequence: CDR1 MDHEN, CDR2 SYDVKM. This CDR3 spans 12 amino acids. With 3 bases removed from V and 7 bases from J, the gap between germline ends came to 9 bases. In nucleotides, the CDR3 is TGTGCCAGCAGTTTGCCCTTTGGGACCCAGTACTTC. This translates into CASSLPFGTQYF.

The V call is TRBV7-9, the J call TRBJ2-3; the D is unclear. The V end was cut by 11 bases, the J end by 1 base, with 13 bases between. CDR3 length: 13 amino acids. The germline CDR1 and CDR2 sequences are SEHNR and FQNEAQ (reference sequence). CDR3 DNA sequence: TGTGCCTGCCTCAGCTCCCGCACAGATACGCAGTATTTT. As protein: CACLSSRTDTQYF.

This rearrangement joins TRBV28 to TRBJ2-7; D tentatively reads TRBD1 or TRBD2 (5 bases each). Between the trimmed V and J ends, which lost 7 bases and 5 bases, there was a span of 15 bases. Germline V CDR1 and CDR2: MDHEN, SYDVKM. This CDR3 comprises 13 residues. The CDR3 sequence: CASTSSGRHEQYF. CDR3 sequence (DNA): TGTGCCAGCACAAGCTCAGGGAGACACGAGCAGTACTTC.

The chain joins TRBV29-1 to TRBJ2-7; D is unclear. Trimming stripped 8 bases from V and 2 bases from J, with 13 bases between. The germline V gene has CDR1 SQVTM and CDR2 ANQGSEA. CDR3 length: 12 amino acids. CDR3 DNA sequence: TGCAGCTGCATTGGCGGCACCTACGAGCAGTACTTC. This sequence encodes CSCIGGTYEQYF.

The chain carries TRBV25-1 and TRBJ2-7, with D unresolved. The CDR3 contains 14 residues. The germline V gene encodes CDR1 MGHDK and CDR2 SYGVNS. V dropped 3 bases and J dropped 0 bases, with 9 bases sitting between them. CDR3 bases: TGTGCCAGCAGTGACACCAGGAGCTCCTACGAGCAGTACTTC. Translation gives CASSDTRSSYEQYF.

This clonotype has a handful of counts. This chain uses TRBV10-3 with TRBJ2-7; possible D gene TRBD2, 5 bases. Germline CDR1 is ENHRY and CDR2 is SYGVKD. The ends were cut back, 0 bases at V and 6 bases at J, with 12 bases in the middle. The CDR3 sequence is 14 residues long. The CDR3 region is CAISESTGWAEQYF. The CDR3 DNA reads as TGTGCCATCAGTGAGTCGACGGGGTGGGCCGAGCAGTACTTC.

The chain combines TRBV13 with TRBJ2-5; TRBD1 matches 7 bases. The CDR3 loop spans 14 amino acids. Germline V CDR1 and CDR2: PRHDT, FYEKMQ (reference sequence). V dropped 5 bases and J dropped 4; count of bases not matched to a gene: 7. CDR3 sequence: CASSHRQGRETQYF. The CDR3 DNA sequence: TGTGCCAGCAGCCACAGACAGGGACGAGAGACCCAGTACTTC.